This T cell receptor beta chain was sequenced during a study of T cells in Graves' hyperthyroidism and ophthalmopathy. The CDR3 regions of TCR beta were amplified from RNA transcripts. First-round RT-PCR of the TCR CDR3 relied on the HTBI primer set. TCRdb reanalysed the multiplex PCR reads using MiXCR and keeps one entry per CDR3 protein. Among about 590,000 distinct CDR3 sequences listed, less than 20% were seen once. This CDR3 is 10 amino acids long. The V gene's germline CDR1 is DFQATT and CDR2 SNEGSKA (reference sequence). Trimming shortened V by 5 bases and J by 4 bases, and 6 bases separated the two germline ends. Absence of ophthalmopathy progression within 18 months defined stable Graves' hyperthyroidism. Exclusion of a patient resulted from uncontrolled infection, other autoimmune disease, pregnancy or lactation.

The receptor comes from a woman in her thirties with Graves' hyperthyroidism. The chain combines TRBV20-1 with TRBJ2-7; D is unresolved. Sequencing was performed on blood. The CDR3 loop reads CSAGEYEQYF. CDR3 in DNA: TGCAGTGCTGGGGAATACGAGCAGTACTTC.